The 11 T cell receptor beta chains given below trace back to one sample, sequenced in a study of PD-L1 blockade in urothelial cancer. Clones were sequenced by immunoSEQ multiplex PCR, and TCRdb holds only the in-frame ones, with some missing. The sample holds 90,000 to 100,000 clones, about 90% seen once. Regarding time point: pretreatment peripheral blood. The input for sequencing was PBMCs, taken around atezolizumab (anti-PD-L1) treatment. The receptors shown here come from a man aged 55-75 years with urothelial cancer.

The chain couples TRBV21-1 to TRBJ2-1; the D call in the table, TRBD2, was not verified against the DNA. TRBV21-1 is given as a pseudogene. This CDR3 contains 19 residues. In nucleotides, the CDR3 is TGTGCCAGCAGCAAGTTTAATGTCGGGGTAACGTGTTCCTACAATGAGCAGTTCTTC. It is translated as CASSKFNVGVTCSYNEQFF.

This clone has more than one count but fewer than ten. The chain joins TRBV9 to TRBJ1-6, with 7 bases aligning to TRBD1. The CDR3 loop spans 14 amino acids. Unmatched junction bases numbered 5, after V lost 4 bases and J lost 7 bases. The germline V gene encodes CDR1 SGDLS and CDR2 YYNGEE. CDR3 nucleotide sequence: TGTGCCAGCAGCCTCGACAGGGAAAATTCACCCCTCCACTTT. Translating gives CASSLDRENSPLHF.

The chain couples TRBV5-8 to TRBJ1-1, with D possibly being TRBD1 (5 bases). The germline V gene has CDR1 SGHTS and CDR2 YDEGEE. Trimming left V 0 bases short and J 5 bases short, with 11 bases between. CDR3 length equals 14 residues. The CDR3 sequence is CASSLVQGGTEAFF. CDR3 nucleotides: TGTGCCAGCAGCTTGGTGCAGGGTGGGACTGAAGCTTTCTTT.

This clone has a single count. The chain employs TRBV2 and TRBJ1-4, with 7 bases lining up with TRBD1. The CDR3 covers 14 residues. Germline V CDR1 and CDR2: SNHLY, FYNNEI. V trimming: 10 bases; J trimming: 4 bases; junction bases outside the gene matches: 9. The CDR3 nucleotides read TGTGCCAACAGGATCCGGGACAGTAATGAAAAACTGTTTTTT. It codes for CANRIRDSNEKLFF.

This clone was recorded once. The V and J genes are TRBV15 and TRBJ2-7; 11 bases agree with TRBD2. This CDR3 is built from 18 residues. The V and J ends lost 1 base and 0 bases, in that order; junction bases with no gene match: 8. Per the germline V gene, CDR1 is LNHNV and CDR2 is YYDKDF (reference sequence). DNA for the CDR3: TGTGCCACCAGCAGAGGAACCCTTACTAGCGGGAGCTCCTACGAGCAGTACTTC. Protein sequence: CATSRGTLTSGSSYEQYF.

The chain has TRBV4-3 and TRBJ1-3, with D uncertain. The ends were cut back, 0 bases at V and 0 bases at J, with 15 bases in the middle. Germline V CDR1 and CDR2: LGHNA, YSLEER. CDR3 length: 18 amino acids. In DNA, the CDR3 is TGCGCCAGCAGCCAAGATTGGGCGCCGGCCAACTCTGGAAACACCATATATTTT. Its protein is CASSQDWAPANSGNTIYF.

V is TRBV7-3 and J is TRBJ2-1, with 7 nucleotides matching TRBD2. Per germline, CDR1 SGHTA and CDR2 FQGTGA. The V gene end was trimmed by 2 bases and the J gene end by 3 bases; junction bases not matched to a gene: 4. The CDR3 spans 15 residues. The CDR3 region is CASSLSPGGYNEQFF. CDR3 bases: TGTGCCAGCAGCTTATCTCCGGGAGGCTACAATGAGCAGTTCTTC.

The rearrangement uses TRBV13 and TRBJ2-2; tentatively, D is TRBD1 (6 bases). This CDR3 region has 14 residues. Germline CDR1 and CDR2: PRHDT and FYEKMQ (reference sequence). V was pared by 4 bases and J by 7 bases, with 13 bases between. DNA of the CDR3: TGTGCCAGCAGCTCGTACAGGGCAAGCGGGGAGCTGTTTTTT. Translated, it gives CASSSYRASGELFF.

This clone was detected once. The CDR3 DNA reads as TGCAGCGTTGAAAATGCAGGGGGCCGGAGGGGCTACACCTTC. It codes for CSVENAGGRRGYTF. The genes are TRBV29-1 and TRBJ1-2; 8 bases fit TRBD1. The CDR3 has 14 amino acids. Trimming cost V 2 bases and J 8 bases; bases outside gene matches: 10. Germline-derived CDR1 and CDR2 are SQVTM and ANQGSEA.

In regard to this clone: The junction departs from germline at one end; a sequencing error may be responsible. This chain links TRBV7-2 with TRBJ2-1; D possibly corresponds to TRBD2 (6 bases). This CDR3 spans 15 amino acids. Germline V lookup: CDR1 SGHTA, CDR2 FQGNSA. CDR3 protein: CASSPGVGYYDEQFF. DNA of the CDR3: TGTGCCAGCAGCCCGGGAGTAGGGTACTACGATGAGCAGTTCTTC.

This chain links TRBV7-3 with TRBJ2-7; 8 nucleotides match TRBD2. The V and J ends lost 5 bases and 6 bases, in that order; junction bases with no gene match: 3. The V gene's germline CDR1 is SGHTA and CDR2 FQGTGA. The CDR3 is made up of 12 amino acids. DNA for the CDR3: TGTGCCAGCAGCCCCCGGGGGGGCGAGCAGTACTTC. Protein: CASSPRGGEQYF.